The TCR beta chain described here comes from a study of shared T cell receptors in the human thymus. Of note for this clone: At one of its ends the junction is not consistent with the germline gene, which may arise from a read error.

Assay: immunoSEQ multiplex PCR; the TCRdb copy retains only in-frame clones and omits some. The sample carries some 700,000 clones, around 89% recorded once. The CDR3 covers 12 residues. CDR1 and CDR2 (germline): GTSNPN, SVGIG (reference sequence). Another study also made use of these data, one on human thymus T cells. This second study says: Finnish infants who were healthy and having corrective surgery for congenital heart defects made up the donors. Unrelated individuals reportedly shared highly overlapping thymic TCR repertoires.

The specimen sequenced was thymocytes. The rearrangement joins TRBV30 to TRBJ1-4; 7 bases match TRBD1. This receptor was identified in a boy under two years old with a congenital heart defect. CDR3 loop: CAWKGTSSGQSF. The DNA for the CDR3 is TGTGCCTGGAAGGGGACGTCATCGGGACAGAGTTTT.